This TCR beta chain was captured in a study of regulatory T cells in long-lasting Graves disease. Study as a whole: It was over 5 years of antithyroid drugs, with positive TSH receptor antibodies, that meant persistent Graves' disease.

Germline CDR1 reads LGHNT; CDR2 reads FRNRAP. Trimming cost V 6 bases and J 0 bases, with 17 bases left between them. There are 17 residues in the CDR3. This clonotype has a count of ten or more. No antigen is known for it. The sample's time point: persistent/refractory GD, antithyroid drugs over 5 years with positive TRAb. PBMC-extracted RNA yielded the TCR library. Study-wide points: A greater number of public clonotypes (approximately 2,500) was shared by persistent patients than by new patients (roughly 880). Having only a small sample size may have limited accuracy. The analysis examined peripheral blood only and excluded thyroid tissue.

For TCR beta, libraries came from iRepertoire HTBI primers and Arm-PCR of CDR3 regions. TCRdb passed the multiplex PCR reads through MiXCR, listing each CDR3 protein once. The data show 350,000 to 450,000 distinct CDR3 sequences, with more than 20% seen just once and less than 25% held by the top ten. The sequenced sample was peripheral blood mononuclear cells (PBMCs), obtained when the disease was refractory, from a patient treated with antithyroid drugs. This rearrangement joins TRBV12-5 to TRBJ2-2; D might be TRBD2 (6 bases). This sequence was found in a female donor with Graves disease. CDR3 bases: TGTGCTAGTGGAAGAGCGGGCGGGTTCGCGAACACCGGGGAGCTGTTTTTT. Encoded protein: CASGRAGGFANTGELFF.